This T cell receptor (beta chain) is from a study of T-cell reconstitution after alpha-beta-depleted transplantation in children (dated by TCRdb to 2016 to 2018). At the level of the whole study: The study quantitatively tracked T-cell immune reconstitution after TCRalphabeta/CD19-depleted allogeneic hematopoietic cell transplantation in children using TCR repertoire profiling.

The treatment or condition label of this sample denotes: allogeneic hematopoietic cell transplantation with graft depleted of TCRalphabeta T cells and CD19 B cells. TCRalphabeta/CD19-depleted allogeneic hematopoietic cell grafts were given to the transplant recipients, all of whom were children. In this sample, this clonotype turned up a few times. The specificity of this receptor is unknown. Within one base of it there is no much larger clone, and no base qualities were kept. Libraries were made using PCR. These reads were obtained on an Illumina HiSeq 2500. Molecular barcoding was employed in the preparation of TCR libraries, with unique molecular identifiers being used to normalize TCRbeta repertoire quantification. In-frame beta chains were kept once TCRdb had trimmed the public reads at Q25 with fastp and called clones with MiXCR. Rows with a matching CDR3 protein are joined into one entry that keeps the most common DNA and genes. Present in this sample are 140,000 or so distinct CDR3 sequences, 8.5% to 10% of which were seen just once. The top ten constitute around a sixth of the sample.

There are 14 amino acids in the CDR3, from cysteine to phenylalanine inclusive. CDR3 DNA only is kept here, 42 bases in frame from base 1. Taken from the germline V gene (reference sequence), the CDR1 and CDR2 loops are DFQATT and SNEGSKA. V was cut back by 3 bases and J by 2 bases, leaving a gap of 12 bases between them. The paper as a whole reports these results and caveats: In some patients, the high TCRbeta diversity seen at day 60 was put down to recipient T cells and intrathymic progenitors that had survived conditioning. The apparently early alphabetaT-cell count recovery about two months after transplant was reportedly dependent on only several hundred rapidly expanded clones derived from non-depleted graft cells. The frequencies of hyperexpanded clones fell over the following months, and after one year, T-cell counts and TCRbeta diversity were mostly attributed to newly produced T cells.

The chain links TRBV20-1 with TRBJ2-3; possibly the D gene is TRBD2, per 7 matching bases. Specimen: PBMCs, mostly from graft donor cells, collected 180 days after TCRalphabeta/CD19-depleted stem cell transplant. The origin of this receptor is a female patient between 2 and 15 years old who had a stem cell transplant for congenital amegakaryocytic thrombocytopenia, so the T cells may come from the graft donor. The encoded CDR3 is CSASLGGLTDTQYF. The DNA reads as follows: TGCAGTGCTAGTCTCGGGGGGCTCACAGATACGCAGTATTTT.